These 14 T cell receptor beta chains came from one sample sequenced in a study of blood T cell repertoires in COVID-19. Clones were read by immunoSEQ multiplex PCR, and TCRdb kept only the in-frame ones, dropping some. The sample has about 150,000 clones, 75% to 85% seen once; the top ten hold less than 5.5%. The sample comprised peripheral blood. The receptors stem from a man between 60 and 75 years old with acute or convalescent COVID-19.

V usage is TRBV7-9 and J usage is TRBJ1-4; tentative D call: TRBD1 (6 bases). The CDR3 spans 13 residues. V lost 5 bases, J lost 6 bases, and 10 bases lay in between. The germline V gene encodes CDR1 SEHNR and CDR2 FQNEAQ (reference sequence). The CDR3 sequence is CASSPQGHEKLFF. The CDR3 DNA is TGTGCCAGCAGCCCCCAGGGGCATGAAAAACTGTTTTTT.

The chain couples TRBV4-1 to TRBJ2-7; TRBD2 matches at 8 bases. The CDR3 covers 15 residues. CDR1 and CDR2 from the germline V gene are MGHRA and YSYEKL. V shed 3 bases, J shed 4 bases, and the junction held 8 bases outside the gene matches. The CDR3 protein is CASSHGRGKWYEQYF. The CDR3, as DNA: TGCGCCAGCAGCCACGGGAGGGGGAAATGGTACGAGCAGTACTTC.

The chain links TRBV6-1 to TRBJ2-1; 14 bases line up with TRBD2. Germline-derived CDR1 and CDR2 are MNHNS and SASEGT. V lost 2 bases, J lost 0 bases, and 9 bases stayed unmatched. The CDR3 has 20 residues. CDR3 loop: CASSEQMVGTSGSSYNEQFF. CDR3 bases: TGTGCCAGCAGTGAACAGATGGTTGGGACTAGCGGGAGCTCCTACAATGAGCAGTTCTTC.

The rearrangement links TRBV27 to TRBJ2-5, with TRBD2 as a possible D gene (7 bases). The CDR3 is 15 residues long. Germline V gives CDR1 MNHEY, CDR2 SMNVEV (reference sequence). V was trimmed by 3 bases and J by 4 bases, leaving 15 bases between them. The CDR3 DNA sequence: TGTGCCAGCAGTTTCCGGTGGGGGGGGCGAGAGACCCAGTACTTC. Encoded protein: CASSFRWGGRETQYF.

The genes are TRBV25-1 and TRBJ2-5; TRBD2 matches at 13 bases. This CDR3 has 17 residues. With 3 bases clipped from V and 0 bases from J, the junction kept 4 bases outside the gene matches. Germline V gene sequence: CDR1 MGHDK, CDR2 SYGVNS. The CDR3 sequence: CASSDLTSGRYQETQYF. The CDR3 DNA follows: TGTGCCAGCAGTGATTTGACTAGCGGGAGGTACCAAGAGACCCAGTACTTC.

The DNA of the CDR3 is TGTGCCAGCAGCCCAGGGACAGGGGCGAACACTGAAGCTTTCTTT. Its protein product is CASSPGTGANTEAFF. V gene TRBV7-8 combines with J gene TRBJ1-1, with TRBD1 matching 10 bases. This CDR3 region has 15 residues. From germline, CDR1 is SGHVS and CDR2 FQNEAQ. V lost 5 bases, J lost 1 base, and 4 bases stayed unmatched. Filled out from reference TRBV7-8 and TRBJ1-1, the complete variable domain reads GAGVSQSPRYKVAKRGQDVALRCDPISGHVSLFWYQQALGQGPEFLTYFQNEAQLDKSGLPSDRFFAERPEGSVSTLKIQRTQQEDSAVYLCASSPGTGANTEAFFGQGTRLTVV.

The V and J genes are TRBV25-1 and TRBJ2-3; TRBD2 matches at 8 bases. The V gene's germline CDR1 is MGHDK and CDR2 SYGVNS. The ends lost 5 bases at V and 0 bases at J; junction bases unmatched: 13. The length of the CDR3 is 18 residues. CDR3 residues: CASSLGLTSALSTDTQYF. DNA of the CDR3: TGTGCCAGCAGTTTAGGTCTGACTAGCGCATTGAGCACAGATACGCAGTATTTT.

This clone was observed a few times. The chain has TRBV4-2 and TRBJ2-2; TRBD2 matches at 13 bases. The CDR3 has 19 residues. Germline trimming cut 1 base from V and 3 bases from J; bases unmatched to any gene: 8. The germline V gene has CDR1 LGHNA and CDR2 YNFKEQ. The CDR3 sequence is CASSQVEGLAGKYTGELFF. CDR3 sequence (DNA): TGTGCCAGCAGCCAAGTCGAGGGACTAGCGGGGAAATACACCGGGGAGCTGTTTTTT.

The J gene is TRBJ2-7, the V gene TRBV19; the match to TRBD1 covers 7 bases. The CDR3 runs to 13 residues. Germline CDR1 reads LNHDA; CDR2 reads SQIVND (reference sequence). V lost 5 bases, J lost 3 bases, and 4 bases stayed unmatched. This CDR3 reads CASSPGTDYEQYF. The CDR3 DNA reads TGTGCCAGTAGTCCCGGGACAGACTACGAGCAGTACTTC.

This sequence joins TRBV21-1 and TRBJ2-3; the listed D gene, TRBD2, was not tested against the DNA. TRBV21-1 is a pseudogene segment. The CDR3 sequence is 18 residues long. CDR3 bases: TGTGCCAGCGACCCCCGGGTCCAGCGGGAGGGCCGGACAGATACGCAGTATTTT. Residues: CASDPRVQREGRTDTQYF.

The V gene is TRBV5-4, the J gene TRBJ2-1; 8 bases are a match to TRBD2. The CDR3 has 16 residues. J gave up 6 bases and V 0 bases, and 8 bases lay outside the gene matches. Germline CDR1 reads SGHNT; CDR2 reads YYREEE (reference sequence). The CDR3 is CASSLVGGSGSNEQFF. As DNA, the CDR3 is TGTGCCAGCAGCTTGGTAGGGGGGAGCGGGAGCAATGAGCAGTTCTTC.

V is TRBV2 and J is TRBJ1-5; D not certain. The V gene lost 4 bases and the J gene lost 2 bases, with 12 bases spanning the gap. CDR3 length: 15 amino acids. CDR1 and CDR2 (germline): SNHLY, FYNNEI. Here the CDR3 reads CASSGSLQGNQPQHF. Written as DNA, the CDR3 is TGTGCCAGCAGTGGAAGCCTCCAAGGCAATCAGCCCCAGCATTTT.

The chain joins TRBV2 to TRBJ1-4, with TRBD1 identical over 7 bases. The J segment lost 10 bases and the V segment lost 4 bases, leaving 12 bases of the junction unmatched. CDR3 size: 15 residues. The germline V gene has CDR1 SNHLY and CDR2 FYNNEI. The CDR3 DNA is TGTGCCAGCAGTGTACGAAGGGGGCCAGCGGGAAAACTGTTTTTT. Its translation is CASSVRRGPAGKLFF. Looking up the rest from reference TRBV2 and TRBJ1-4 gives the full variable domain: EPEVTQTPSHQVTQMGQEVILRCVPISNHLYFYWYRQILGQKVEFLVSFYNNEISEKSEIFDDQFSVERPDGSNFTLKIRSTKLEDSAMYFCASSVRRGPAGKLFFGSGTQLSVL.

V and J are TRBV5-1 and TRBJ2-1; 10 bases fit TRBD2. The germline CDR1 and CDR2 sequences are SGHRS and YFSETQ. The CDR3 has 19 residues. V lost 1 base, J lost 6 bases, and 16 bases stayed unmatched. CDR3 region: CASSLFDPSAGGPGNEQFF. CDR3 in DNA: TGCGCCAGCAGCTTGTTTGATCCCTCAGCGGGAGGGCCCGGCAATGAGCAGTTCTTC.